These 23 T cell receptor beta chains were all obtained from the same sample, sequenced in a study of T-cell memory formation after mild COVID-19. TCRdb reprocessed the 5' RACE reads via MiXCR and lists one record per CDR3 protein. The data show fewer than 550,000 distinct CDR3 sequences, with roughly 20% seen just once and 7.5% to 9.5% held by the top ten. Input material: PBMCs or a T cell subset sorted from them (not recorded which). All receptors derive from an adult woman who had mild COVID-19 (a few samples of this study predate the infection). Cell type and time point are not known.

This rearrangement joins TRBV6-5 to TRBJ1-5; D remains unclear. The CDR3 length is 13 residues. The germline V gene encodes CDR1 MNHEY and CDR2 SVGAGI. V lost 8 bases, J lost 7 bases, and 15 bases lay in between. The CDR3 spells CASRPGSGQPQHF. CDR3 sequence (DNA): TGTGCCAGCCGACCTGGGTCGGGGCAGCCCCAGCATTTT.

The CDR3 reads CASKSEGGDYGYTF. DNA of the CDR3: TGTGCCAGCAAGTCTGAAGGGGGCGACTATGGCTACACCTTC. The chain carries TRBV6-1 and TRBJ1-2; the match to TRBD1 covers 7 bases. The V gene's germline CDR1 is MNHNS and CDR2 SASEGT. V dropped 7 bases and J dropped 3; count of bases not matched to a gene: 8. This CDR3 is built from 14 residues.

This clonotype was recorded a few times. The chain has TRBV9 and TRBJ2-1; 13 bases agree with TRBD2. The germline CDR1 and CDR2 sequences are SGDLS and YYNGEE. V shed 4 bases, J shed 6 bases, and the junction held 4 bases outside the gene matches. CDR3 length: 15 residues. Written as DNA, the CDR3 is TGTGCCAGCAGCTTGGGACTAGCGGGGAGCAATGAGCAGTTCTTC. It codes for CASSLGLAGSNEQFF.

This CDR3 is CASSPGQKFTYEQYF. DNA for the CDR3: TGTGCCAGCAGTCCTGGACAGAAGTTCACCTACGAGCAGTACTTC. The chain carries TRBV7-9 and TRBJ2-7; D is perhaps TRBD1 (6 bases). This CDR3 has 15 residues. Germline lookup yields CDR1 SEHNR and CDR2 FQNEAQ (reference sequence). V lost 6 bases, J lost 2 bases, and 17 bases lay in between.

This clonotype has only a few counts. CDR3 in DNA: TGTGCCAGCAGCCGGTCGAGGGCGCCTAATGAAAAACTGTTTTTT. Protein: CASSRSRAPNEKLFF. The chain employs TRBV5-6 and TRBJ1-4, with D unclear. Germline loops: CDR1 SGHDT, CDR2 YYEEEE. V lost 4 bases to trimming and J lost 3 bases, with 13 bases between them. The CDR3 is 15 amino acids.

In this sample, this clonotype turned up a few times. The J gene is TRBJ2-5, the V gene TRBV5-1, with D perhaps being TRBD1 or TRBD2 (6 bases each). Germline V gene data show CDR1 as SGHRS and CDR2 as YFSETQ. Trimming removed 2 bases from V and 5 bases from J, with 13 bases in between. This CDR3 has 14 residues. The CDR3 DNA follows: TGCGCCAGCAGCTTCGGGGGCCAAGGGGAGACCCAGTACTTC. Residues: CASSFGGQGETQYF. Filled out from reference TRBV5-1 and TRBJ2-5, the complete variable domain reads KAGVTQTPRYLIKTRGQQVTLSCSPISGHRSVSWYQQTPGQGLQFLFEYFSETQRNKGNFPGRFSGRQFSNSRSEMNVSTLELGDSALYLCASSFGGQGETQYFGPGTRLLVL.

The rearrangement uses TRBV18 and TRBJ2-7; 7 nucleotides align to TRBD1. This CDR3 is built from 15 residues. Per germline, CDR1 KGHSH and CDR2 LQKENI. The ends lost 0 bases at V and 6 bases at J; junction bases unmatched: 8. This CDR3 is CASSPPERGRTEQYF. In DNA, the CDR3 is TGTGCCAGCTCACCACCGGAAAGGGGGCGCACCGAGCAGTACTTC.

This clonotype was seen a few times. The chain carries TRBV7-9 and TRBJ2-7, with 10 bases fitting TRBD1. Germline trimming cut 4 bases from V and 2 bases from J; bases unmatched to any gene: 17. CDR3 length: 19 residues. The V gene's germline CDR1 is SEHNR and CDR2 FQNEAQ (reference sequence). DNA for the CDR3: TGTGCCAGCAGCTCCCGCAGGTCTGAGACAGGGGGCAGACCCTACGAGCAGTACTTC. Translating it yields CASSSRRSETGGRPYEQYF.

This clonotype was detected many times. The chain recombines TRBV5-1 with TRBJ2-1; maybe TRBD1 (7 bases). Germline CDR1 and CDR2: SGHRS and YFSETQ. There are 17 residues in the CDR3. Trimming shortened V by 4 bases and J by 2 bases, and 19 bases separated the two germline ends. CDR3 DNA: TGCGCCAGCAGCCCCAGGGGGACCGGGAGTACCTACAATGAGCAGTTCTTC. Translation: CASSPRGTGSTYNEQFF.

The genes are TRBV5-6 and TRBJ1-1; TRBD1 agrees at 8 bases. CDR1 is SGHDT, CDR2 YYEEEE, per germline. V shed 1 base, J shed 1 base, and the junction held 6 bases outside the gene matches. There are 16 residues in the CDR3. The chain's CDR3 is CASSLRSGGRNTEAFF. The CDR3 DNA reads as TGTGCCAGCAGCTTGAGGTCAGGGGGCAGGAACACTGAAGCTTTCTTT.

The table lists this clonotype with a few counts. The chain has TRBV9 and TRBJ2-5; D may be TRBD1 or TRBD2 (5 bases each). This CDR3 comprises 15 residues. Per germline, CDR1 SGDLS and CDR2 YYNGEE. Deletions cut 1 base from V and 5 bases from J, with 15 bases between. Here the CDR3 DNA reads TGTGCCAGCAGCGTAAGGGGCATAGCGAGTGAGACCCAGTACTTC. The encoded protein is CASSVRGIASETQYF.

The table lists this clonotype with a few counts. The chain is built from TRBV12-3 or TRBV12-4 and TRBJ1-2; D not resolved. The length of the CDR3 is 15 residues. Trimming removed 1 base from V and 5 bases from J, with 14 bases in between. The CDR3, as DNA: TGTGCCAGCAGTTTAGGGGTCCGGGTAGGGTATGGCTACACCTTC. Protein: CASSLGVRVGYGYTF.

This chain connects TRBV5-4 to TRBJ1-2; possibly TRBD1 for D (6 bases). Germline V gene lookup returns CDR1 SGHNT and CDR2 YYREEE (reference sequence). The CDR3 sequence is 14 residues long. V was pared by 0 bases and J by 2 bases, with 8 bases between. CDR3 region: CASSLGTENYGYTF. In nucleotides, the CDR3 is TGTGCCAGCAGCTTGGGGACAGAGAACTATGGCTACACCTTC. The full variable domain, with the rest looked up from reference TRBV5-4 and TRBJ1-2, is ETGVTQSPTHLIKTRGQQVTLRCSSQSGHNTVSWYQQALGQGPQFIFQYYREEENGRGNFPPRFSGLQFPNYSSELNVNALELDDSALYLCASSLGTENYGYTFGSGTRLTVV.

This clonotype was picked up a small number of times. The rearrangement joins TRBV9 to TRBJ2-7; 9 bases are a match to TRBD1. The V segment lost 2 bases and the J segment 5 bases; nucleotides outside the gene matches: 8. CDR3 length: 15 amino acids. Germline-derived CDR1 and CDR2 are SGDLS and YYNGEE. In DNA form, the CDR3 reads TGTGCCAGCAGCGTTAGCCGGACAGGGGATAACGAGCAGTACTTC. Translating it yields CASSVSRTGDNEQYF.

The chain is built from TRBV7-6 and TRBJ1-2, with 10 bases identical to TRBD1. Trimming at V came to 5 bases and at J to 7 bases, leaving 13 bases not matched to a gene. Germline V CDR1 and CDR2: SGHVS, FNYEAQ. This CDR3 region has 16 residues. The CDR3 loop is CASSPSRGTGDAGYTF. The CDR3 DNA reads as TGTGCCAGCAGCCCCAGTAGAGGGACAGGGGATGCTGGCTACACCTTC.

The chain carries TRBV12-3 or TRBV12-4 and TRBJ2-1, with 7 nucleotides matching TRBD1. There are 15 residues in the CDR3. V dropped 3 bases and J dropped 7; count of bases not matched to a gene: 9. CDR3 sequence: CASSFGSGTANEQFF. In nucleotides, the CDR3 is TGTGCCAGCAGTTTCGGCTCGGGGACAGCAAATGAGCAGTTCTTC.

V usage is TRBV29-1 and J usage is TRBJ2-1; D gene ambiguous. Germline-derived CDR1 and CDR2 are SQVTM and ANQGSEA. Trimming cost V 4 bases and J 0 bases, with 10 bases left between them. The CDR3 sequence is 14 residues long. The CDR3 DNA is TGCAGCGTTGGGGCAGGCGGCTCCTACAATGAGCAGTTCTTC. Its translation is CSVGAGGSYNEQFF.

This clonotype occurred a few times. V gene TRBV29-1 combines with J gene TRBJ1-1; 7 nucleotides line up with TRBD1. The V gene end was trimmed by 5 bases and the J gene end by 6 bases; junction bases not matched to a gene: 6. CDR1 and CDR2 (germline): SQVTM, ANQGSEA. This CDR3 has 12 residues. The CDR3 DNA is TGCAGCGTTCAGACAGGGTTCCCTGAAGCTTTCTTT. Amino acids: CSVQTGFPEAFF.

The rearrangement uses TRBV2 and TRBJ2-1; possible D gene TRBD2, 5 bases. The CDR3 runs to 12 residues. The V end was cut by 5 bases, the J end by 9 bases, with 11 bases between. Looked up from germline, CDR1 is SNHLY and CDR2 is FYNNEI. The CDR3 spells CASSLFGGEQFF. CDR3 nucleotide sequence: TGTGCCAGCAGTTTGTTTGGAGGTGAGCAGTTCTTC.

The chain joins TRBV20-1 to TRBJ1-2; D not resolved. Germline CDR1 reads DFQATT; CDR2 reads SNEGSKA (reference sequence). V lost 4 bases and J lost 4, with 10 bases in between. This CDR3 region has 12 residues. The CDR3 DNA is TGCAGTGCTAACGAGATAGTCTATGGCTACACCTTC. Amino acid sequence: CSANEIVYGYTF.

The rearrangement joins TRBV5-1 to TRBJ2-1; 16 nucleotides agree with TRBD2. The CDR3 spans 15 residues. With 4 bases clipped from V and 14 bases from J, the junction kept 9 bases outside the gene matches. Germline CDR1 reads SGHRS; CDR2 reads YFSETQ. CDR3 in DNA: TGCGCCAGCAGCCCAGAGCCGGGACTAGCGGGGGGGGAGTTCTTC. It translates to CASSPEPGLAGGEFF.

This clonotype appeared a few times. V usage is TRBV7-9 and J usage is TRBJ1-3; possible D gene TRBD1, 5 bases. The CDR3 runs to 14 residues. Trimming shortened V by 4 bases and J by 4 bases, and 11 bases separated the two germline ends. Germline CDR1 is SEHNR and CDR2 is FQNEAQ (reference sequence). The CDR3 DNA reads TGTGCCAGCAGCTCCACAGGATCAGGAAACACCATATATTTT. Its translation: CASSSTGSGNTIYF.

V usage is TRBV5-5 and J usage is TRBJ2-2; TRBD1 aligns across 7 bases. V was clipped by 1 base and J by 0 bases; unmatched bases: 3. The V gene's germline CDR1 is SGHKS and CDR2 YYEKEE (reference sequence). There are 16 residues in the CDR3. The CDR3 DNA is TGTGCCAGCAGCTTGCTGGGACAGCCGAACACCGGGGAGCTGTTTTTT. This codes for CASSLLGQPNTGELFF.